These 30 T cell receptor beta chains were sequenced from one sample in a study of control samples from healthy donors and cancer patients. The assay was immunoSEQ multiplex PCR, and TCRdb's table has in-frame clones only and misses some. The sample consists of 100,000 or so clones, around 89% of them appearing once. Sequencing was performed on blood. The receptors here all came from a man in his thirties or forties in good health.

The chain carries TRBV7-9 and TRBJ2-7; TRBD2 aligns across 10 bases. This CDR3 is 15 amino acids long. The germline V gene has CDR1 SEHNR and CDR2 FQNEAQ (reference sequence). Trimming removed 2 bases from V and 4 bases from J; junction bases left unmatched: 5. This CDR3 is CASSLTSGTFYEQYF. The CDR3 DNA is TGTGCCAGCAGCTTAACTAGCGGGACTTTTTACGAGCAGTACTTC.

The rearrangement links TRBV7-9 to TRBJ2-1, with a tentative D call TRBD2 (5 bases). The V and J ends lost 6 bases and 3 bases respectively, with 9 bases between them. Per germline, CDR1 SEHNR and CDR2 FQNEAQ (reference sequence). CDR3 size: 13 residues. The CDR3 sequence: CASSTGNYNEQFF. DNA for the CDR3: TGTGCCAGCAGTACGGGAAACTACAATGAGCAGTTCTTC.

The chain links TRBV30 to TRBJ1-1, with 8 positions matching TRBD1. The CDR3 covers 15 residues. J was trimmed by 1 base and V by 5 bases; bases with no gene match: 9. Germline V gives CDR1 GTSNPN, CDR2 SVGIG (reference sequence). The DNA for the CDR3 is TGTGCCTGGGACCCGACAGGGGTGGCGAACACTGAAGCTTTCTTT. Translated: CAWDPTGVANTEAFF.

V and J are TRBV5-6 and TRBJ1-2; TRBD1 might be the D (5 bases). The CDR3 has 14 residues. Deletions cut 4 bases from V and 7 bases from J, with 17 bases between. Looked up from germline, CDR1 is SGHDT and CDR2 is YYEEEE. In nucleotides, the CDR3 is TGTGCCAGCAGCCGTACTCAGGGTTTAATTGGCTACACCTTC. Translating gives CASSRTQGLIGYTF.

The V and J genes are TRBV29-1 and TRBJ2-3; TRBD2 agrees at 7 bases. After removal of 0 bases from V and 1 base from J, the junction contained 4 bases not matched to a gene. CDR1 and CDR2 from the germline V gene are SQVTM and ANQGSEA. CDR3 length: 15 amino acids. Here the CDR3 reads CSVEDIRGGTDTQYF. The CDR3 coding sequence is TGCAGCGTTGAAGATATCCGGGGGGGCACAGATACGCAGTATTTT.

CDR3 DNA sequence: TGCAGCGTTAGAAGCCAGGGACAGGGGAATGGCTACACCTTC. This codes for CSVRSQGQGNGYTF. The chain uses TRBV29-1 and TRBJ1-2, with 10 nucleotides matching TRBD1. The CDR3 is 14 residues long. Germline CDR1 is SQVTM and CDR2 is ANQGSEA. V lost 5 bases and J lost 6; bases outside the gene matches: 9.

The CDR3 spells CASRVGTGGGNEQFF. The CDR3 DNA is TGTGCCAGCAGGGTAGGGACAGGGGGTGGCAATGAGCAGTTCTTC. V gene TRBV2 combines with J gene TRBJ2-1; TRBD1 matches 11 bases. V lost 6 bases and J lost 6; bases outside the gene matches: 7. The CDR3 length is 15 residues. Germline CDR1 reads SNHLY; CDR2 reads FYNNEI.

The V and J genes are TRBV6-5 and TRBJ1-1; no clear D. This CDR3 contains 13 residues. V was pared by 6 bases and J by 8 bases, with 16 bases between. From germline, CDR1 is MNHEY and CDR2 SVGAGI. The CDR3 spells CASSQGTRREAFF. CDR3 nucleotides: TGTGCCAGCAGCCAAGGAACAAGGAGAGAAGCTTTCTTT.

The V call is TRBV5-6, the J call TRBJ2-1, with TRBD1 matching 7 bases. With V trimmed by 4 bases and J by 1 base, 5 bases remained unmatched. This CDR3 is built from 15 residues. Germline V CDR1 and CDR2: SGHDT, YYEEEE. CDR3 loop: CASSLTGASYNEQFF. CDR3 in DNA: TGTGCCAGCAGCCTAACAGGGGCTTCCTACAATGAGCAGTTCTTC.

The CDR3 DNA reads as TGTGCCAGCACTGACAGGGGCCTACGGCAGGGTCTACTTGAAGCTTTCTTT. Translated, it gives CASTDRGLRQGLLEAFF. V gene TRBV6-1 combines with J gene TRBJ1-1; TRBD1 matches 8 bases. This CDR3 has 17 amino acids. The V and J ends lost 7 bases and 7 bases, in that order; junction bases with no gene match: 20. CDR1 and CDR2 (germline): MNHNS, SASEGT.

The chain has TRBV28 and TRBJ1-1, with TRBD1 matching 7 bases. V gave up 10 bases and J gave up 1 base; unmatched junction bases: 12. Per germline, CDR1 MDHEN and CDR2 SYDVKM. CDR3 length: 15 residues. The CDR3 DNA reads TGTGCCACCCGACGGGACAGCGCAACGAACACTGAAGCTTTCTTT. Amino acids: CATRRDSATNTEAFF.

Concerning this clone: A read error may be the cause here, since a much bigger clone is one base away. The chain combines TRBV30 with TRBJ1-6; 7 bases map to TRBD1. CDR1 and CDR2 from the germline V gene are GTSNPN and SVGIG (reference sequence). The junction had 0 bases not matched to a gene; V was cut back by 0 bases and J by 7 bases. The CDR3 sequence is 13 residues long. The CDR3 DNA is TGTGCCTGGAGTGTACAGGGGAATTCACCCCTCCACTTT. Encoded protein: CAWSVQGNSPLHF.

This chain joins TRBV11-2 and TRBJ2-5; D is unresolved. Per germline, CDR1 SGHAT and CDR2 FQNNGV. Trimming removed 3 bases from V and 5 bases from J, with 10 bases in between. This CDR3 has 13 residues. In DNA, the CDR3 is TGTGCCAGCAGCTTCCCCGGCTCCGAGACCCAGTACTTC. Translated, it gives CASSFPGSETQYF.

This chain connects TRBV9 to TRBJ2-1, with 9 positions matching TRBD2. The germline gives CDR1 SGDLS, CDR2 YYNGEE. J was trimmed by 4 bases and V by 3 bases; bases with no gene match: 8. CDR3 length equals 16 residues. This CDR3 reads CASSGHSGSLYNEQFF. The CDR3, as DNA: TGTGCCAGCAGCGGACATAGCGGGAGTTTATACAATGAGCAGTTCTTC.

This sequence joins TRBV7-8 and TRBJ2-2; D is tentatively TRBD1 or TRBD2 (5 bases each). The ends were cut back, 2 bases at V and 4 bases at J, with 14 bases in the middle. The germline V gene has CDR1 SGHVS and CDR2 FQNEAQ. The CDR3 length is 16 residues. The CDR3 nucleotides are TGTGCCAGCAGCTTATTTCGGGGCAGTAGCACCGGGGAGCTGTTTTTT. The encoded protein is CASSLFRGSSTGELFF. Full variable domain (rest looked up from reference TRBV7-8 and TRBJ2-2): GAGVSQSPRYKVAKRGQDVALRCDPISGHVSLFWYQQALGQGPEFLTYFQNEAQLDKSGLPSDRFFAERPEGSVSTLKIQRTQQEDSAVYLCASSLFRGSSTGELFFGEGSRLTVL.

The rearrangement joins TRBV28 to TRBJ2-5; D gene unclear. CDR3 length equals 13 residues. Germline loops: CDR1 MDHEN, CDR2 SYDVKM. The V end was cut by 5 bases, the J end by 0 bases, with 7 bases between. The CDR3: CASSTAYQETQYF. The CDR3 DNA sequence: TGTGCCAGCAGTACAGCGTACCAAGAGACCCAGTACTTC.

The rearrangement uses TRBV4-3 and TRBJ1-4; D not certain. The CDR3 extends over 16 amino acids. Trimming left V 1 base short and J 7 bases short, with 16 bases between. The germline V gene has CDR1 LGHNA and CDR2 YSLEER. The DNA of the CDR3 is TGCGCCAGCAGCCAAGGTAGCGGTCTGGCGGGTGAAAAACTGTTTTTT. It codes for CASSQGSGLAGEKLFF.

This rearrangement joins TRBV27 to TRBJ1-2; D is uncertain. Germline CDR1 and CDR2: MNHEY and SMNVEV (reference sequence). The CDR3 contains 13 residues. V was pared by 6 bases and J by 4 bases, with 12 bases between. The CDR3 DNA is TGTGCCAGCAGCTCGATCGACGGCTATGGCTACACCTTC. Translated: CASSSIDGYGYTF.

The chain combines TRBV27 with TRBJ1-5; D perhaps matches TRBD1 (6 bases). V lost 5 bases, J lost 2 bases, and 16 bases lay in between. The germline V gene encodes CDR1 MNHEY and CDR2 SMNVEV (reference sequence). The CDR3 contains 16 residues. The CDR3 is CASSQGTPSGNQPQHF. CDR3 nucleotides: TGTGCCAGCAGTCAGGGGACACCCTCGGGCAATCAGCCCCAGCATTTT.

The rearrangement links TRBV12-5 to TRBJ1-2; 7 nucleotides line up with TRBD1. V dropped 5 bases and J dropped 4; count of bases not matched to a gene: 7. The CDR3 is 14 residues long. Germline V lookup: CDR1 LGHNT, CDR2 FRNRAP. The CDR3 reads CASGRDSPPYGYTF. DNA for the CDR3: TGTGCTAGTGGTCGGGACAGCCCACCCTATGGCTACACCTTC.

This chain connects TRBV6-2 or TRBV6-3 to TRBJ2-7; perhaps TRBD1 as D (5 bases). The V and J ends lost 5 bases and 5 bases respectively, with 13 bases between them. The CDR3 sequence is 13 residues long. Germline CDR1 MNHEY, CDR2 SVGEGT. CDR3 in DNA: TGTGCCAGCAGTAACCGCATGGGGCACGAGCAGTACTTC. Translating gives CASSNRMGHEQYF.

This clone has only a few counts. The chain is built from TRBV2 and TRBJ1-2, with 8 bases matching TRBD1. The CDR3 extends over 14 amino acids. Germline CDR1 and CDR2: SNHLY and FYNNEI. The ends lost 6 bases at V and 5 bases at J; junction bases unmatched: 8. The DNA of the CDR3 is TGTGCCAGCAGCTCCGGGACAGGCCTATATGGCTACACCTTC. Translating gives CASSSGTGLYGYTF.

The chain combines TRBV7-2 with TRBJ2-1, with D unresolved. In germline, CDR1 is SGHTA, CDR2 FQGNSA. V shed 5 bases and J shed 0 bases, with 5 bases lying between them. This CDR3 spans 13 amino acids. CDR3 nucleotides: TGTGCCAGCAGCCCAGGCTCCTACAATGAGCAGTTCTTC. This translates into CASSPGSYNEQFF.

The chain combines TRBV27 with TRBJ1-1; tentative D call: TRBD1 (6 bases). The V end lost 7 bases, the J end lost 2 bases, and 14 bases lay between the germline ends. The CDR3 runs to 14 residues. Germline V gene sequence: CDR1 MNHEY, CDR2 SMNVEV (reference sequence). CDR3 coding DNA: TGTGCCAGCAAACCGGACAGAATAAACACTGAAGCTTTCTTT. Residues: CASKPDRINTEAFF.

The chain carries TRBV6-6 and TRBJ2-2, with 9 bases lining up with TRBD1. Germline V lookup: CDR1 MNHNY, CDR2 SVGAGI (reference sequence). The CDR3 length is 16 residues. The junction had 7 bases not matched to a gene; V was cut back by 4 bases and J by 4 bases. CDR3 nucleotide sequence: TGTGCCAGCAGTTCGTACAGGGGGCGCAGCACCGGGGAGCTGTTTTTT. It encodes CASSSYRGRSTGELFF.

The chain is built from TRBV11-2 and TRBJ2-1; a weak D match, TRBD2 (5 bases). Trimming stripped 3 bases from V and 10 bases from J, with 22 bases between. This CDR3 spans 16 amino acids. Germline CDR1 reads SGHAT; CDR2 reads FQNNGV. CDR3 region: CASSFGSAGPPSEQFF. CDR3 sequence (DNA): TGTGCCAGCAGCTTCGGGTCCGCCGGCCCCCCTAGCGAGCAGTTCTTC.

In this sample, this clone turned up a few times. V usage is TRBV4-3 and J usage is TRBJ1-3; tentative D call: TRBD1 (6 bases). With 1 base removed from V and 0 bases from J, the gap between germline ends came to 10 bases. Per the germline V gene, CDR1 is LGHNA and CDR2 is YSLEER. This CDR3 has 16 residues. The DNA of the CDR3 is TGCGCCAGCAGCCAAGGGGCCAGGGGCTCTGGAAACACCATATATTTT. Protein sequence: CASSQGARGSGNTIYF.

The V gene is TRBV19, the J gene TRBJ2-3; TRBD1 is a possible D gene (5 bases). V was shortened by 5 bases and J by 4 bases, with 13 bases between the two germline ends. The CDR3 has 14 residues. Germline values: CDR1 LNHDA, CDR2 SQIVND (reference sequence). CDR3 loop: CASSARQLADTQYF. CDR3 nucleotide sequence: TGTGCCAGTAGTGCCCGACAGTTAGCAGATACGCAGTATTTT.

The CDR3 region is CASSPYRAMLGFEQYF. Written as DNA, the CDR3 is TGTGCCAGCAGTCCCTACAGGGCAATGCTTGGGTTCGAGCAGTACTTC. The genes are TRBV27 and TRBJ2-7, with D possibly being TRBD1 (6 bases). Germline V gene data show CDR1 as MNHEY and CDR2 as SMNVEV (reference sequence). The CDR3 covers 16 residues. The ends were cut back, 5 bases at V and 6 bases at J, with 23 bases in the middle.

The count of this clone is one. The chain recombines TRBV4-2 with TRBJ1-4; D perhaps matches TRBD1 (5 bases). Germline V gene lookup returns CDR1 LGHNA and CDR2 YNFKEQ. Trimming took 3 bases from V and 9 from J, leaving 14 bases between them. The CDR3 has 14 residues. In DNA form, the CDR3 reads TGTGCCAGCAGCCAGGCGGGGCAGGGTAAAAAACTGTTTTTT. Translated: CASSQAGQGKKLFF.